This note documents a single T cell receptor beta chain sequence. This record comes from a study of blood T cell repertoires in COVID-19. Using immunoSEQ multiplex PCR, the repertoire was profiled, and TCRdb retains in-frame clones only, with some absent. The repertoire holds under 70,000 clones, with 85% to 90% as singletons. Germline V gene lookup returns CDR1 MNHNS and CDR2 SASEGT. Trimming at V came to 6 bases and at J to 5 bases, leaving 7 bases not matched to a gene. This CDR3 is 14 amino acids long. The rearrangement joins TRBV6-1 to TRBJ2-1, with 7 bases matching TRBD2. Sequencing was carried out using peripheral blood. The clonotype comes from a man between 45 and 60 years old with acute or convalescent COVID-19. The CDR3 loop reads CASSLGGWDNEQFF. CDR3 DNA: TGTGCCAGCAGCTTGGGGGGGTGGGACAATGAGCAGTTCTTC.